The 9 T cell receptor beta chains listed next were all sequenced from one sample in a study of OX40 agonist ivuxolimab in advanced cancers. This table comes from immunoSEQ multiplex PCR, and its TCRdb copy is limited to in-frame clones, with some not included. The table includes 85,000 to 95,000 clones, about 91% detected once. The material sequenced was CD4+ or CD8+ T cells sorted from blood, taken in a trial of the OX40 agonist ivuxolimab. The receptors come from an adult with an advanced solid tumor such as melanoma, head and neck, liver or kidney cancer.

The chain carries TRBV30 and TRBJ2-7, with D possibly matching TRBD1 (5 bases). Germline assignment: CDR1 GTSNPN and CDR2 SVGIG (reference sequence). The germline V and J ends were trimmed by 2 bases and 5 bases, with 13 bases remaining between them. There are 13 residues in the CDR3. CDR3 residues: CAWSNPGRDEQYF. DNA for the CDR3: TGTGCCTGGAGTAACCCGGGCAGGGACGAGCAGTACTTC.

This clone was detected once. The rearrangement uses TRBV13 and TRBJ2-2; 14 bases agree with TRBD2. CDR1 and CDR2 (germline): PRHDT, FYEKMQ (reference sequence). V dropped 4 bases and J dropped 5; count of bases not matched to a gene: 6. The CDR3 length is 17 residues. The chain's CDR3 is CASSSTSGRAGTGELFF. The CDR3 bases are TGTGCCAGCAGCTCGACTAGCGGGAGGGCCGGGACCGGGGAGCTGTTTTTT.

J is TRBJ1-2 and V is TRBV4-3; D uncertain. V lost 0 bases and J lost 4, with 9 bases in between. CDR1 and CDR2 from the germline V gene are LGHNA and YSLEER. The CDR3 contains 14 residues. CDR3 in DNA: TGCGCCAGCAGCCAAGATATAGGATCCTATGGCTACACCTTC. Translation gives CASSQDIGSYGYTF.

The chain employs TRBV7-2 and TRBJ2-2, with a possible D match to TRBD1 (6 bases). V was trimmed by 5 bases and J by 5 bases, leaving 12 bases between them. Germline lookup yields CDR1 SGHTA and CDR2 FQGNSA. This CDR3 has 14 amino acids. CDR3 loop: CASSISTGTGELFF. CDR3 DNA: TGTGCCAGCAGCATCTCTACAGGGACCGGGGAGCTGTTTTTT.

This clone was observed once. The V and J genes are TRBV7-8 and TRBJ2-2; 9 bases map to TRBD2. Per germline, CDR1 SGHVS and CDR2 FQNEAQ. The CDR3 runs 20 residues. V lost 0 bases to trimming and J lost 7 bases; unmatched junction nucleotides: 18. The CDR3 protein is CASSLASGQSLSGRNGELFF. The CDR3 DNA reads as TGTGCCAGCAGCTTAGCGTCTGGCCAGAGCTTAAGCGGGAGGAACGGGGAGCTGTTTTTT.

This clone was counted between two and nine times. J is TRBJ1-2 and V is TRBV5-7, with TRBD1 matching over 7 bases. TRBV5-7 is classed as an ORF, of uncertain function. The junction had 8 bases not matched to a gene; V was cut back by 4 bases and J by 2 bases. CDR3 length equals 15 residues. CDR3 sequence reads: CASSGGTVLNYGYTF. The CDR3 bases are TGTGCCAGCAGCGGGGGGACAGTGTTAAACTATGGCTACACCTTC.

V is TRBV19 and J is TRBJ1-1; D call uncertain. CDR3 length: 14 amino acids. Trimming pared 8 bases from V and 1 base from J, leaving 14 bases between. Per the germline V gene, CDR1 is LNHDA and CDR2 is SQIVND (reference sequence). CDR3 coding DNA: TGTGCCAGTCACCGCCAAGGAAGGAACACTGAAGCTTTCTTT. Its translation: CASHRQGRNTEAFF.

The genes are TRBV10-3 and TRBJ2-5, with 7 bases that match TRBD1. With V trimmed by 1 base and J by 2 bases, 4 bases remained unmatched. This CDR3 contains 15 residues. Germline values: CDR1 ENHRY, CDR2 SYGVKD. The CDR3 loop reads CAISEFQGQQETQYF. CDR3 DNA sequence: TGTGCCATCAGTGAGTTCCAGGGACAGCAAGAGACCCAGTACTTC.

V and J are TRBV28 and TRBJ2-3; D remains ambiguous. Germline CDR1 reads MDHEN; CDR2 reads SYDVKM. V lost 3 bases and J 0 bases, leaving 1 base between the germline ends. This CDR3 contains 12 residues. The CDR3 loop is CASSLSTDTQYF. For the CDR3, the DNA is TGTGCCAGCAGTTTGAGCACAGATACGCAGTATTTT.